The 5 T cell receptor beta chains reported below all come from one sample, sequenced in a study of T cells in Graves' hyperthyroidism and ophthalmopathy (dated by TCRdb to the late 2010s). The library came from multiplex PCR. The instrument was an Illumina HiSeq 2000. TCR beta CDR3 regions were amplified from RNA transcripts. For the first round of RT-PCR on the TCR CDR3, the HTBI primer set was used together with the Qiagen OneStep RT-PCR kit. TCRdb applied fastp at Q25 and MiXCR to the public reads, then kept only in-frame beta chains. Every distinct CDR3 protein forms one entry, paired with its most common genes and DNA. This sample has more than 500,000 distinct CDR3 sequences in its table, and roughly 14% of those were observed once. The ten most abundant clones make up around 4.1% of the sample. Sequencing was carried out using blood. The receptor set was obtained from a woman aged 40 to 50 with Graves' ophthalmopathy.

In this sample, this clonotype turned up many times. This chain links TRBV28 with TRBJ2-5, with D maybe TRBD1 (5 bases). From germline, CDR1 is MDHEN and CDR2 SYDVKM. This CDR3 has 16 amino acids. Between the trimmed V and J ends, which lost 2 bases and 5 bases, there was a span of 18 bases. The CDR3 sequence: CASSLSQGTAEETQYF. The CDR3, as DNA: TGTGCCAGCAGTTTAAGCCAGGGAACGGCGGAGGAGACCCAGTACTTC.

This clonotype was detected many times. The chain links TRBV3-1 to TRBJ2-5; D is ambiguous. The CDR3 runs to 13 residues. Germline V lookup: CDR1 LGHDT, CDR2 YNNKEL (reference sequence). Trimming removed 1 base at V and 7 bases at J, with 10 bases between. Written as DNA, the CDR3 is TGTGCCAGCAGCCAAGCTGATTGGGGGACCCAGTACTTC. This codes for CASSQADWGTQYF.

V and J are TRBV12-3 or TRBV12-4 and TRBJ1-1; D remains unclear. The CDR3 has 13 amino acids. Trimming removed 2 bases from V and 6 bases from J, with 10 bases in between. The CDR3 coding sequence is TGTGCCAGCAGTTTATTGAGAAAGGCTGAAGCTTTCTTT. Translation gives CASSLLRKAEAFF.

This clonotype was seen a few times. The chain links TRBV20-1 to TRBJ2-7; TRBD2 might be the D (7 bases). This CDR3 comprises 14 residues. The germline V gene has CDR1 DFQATT and CDR2 SNEGSKA (reference sequence). V dropped 1 base and J dropped 3 bases, with 13 bases sitting between them. The CDR3 coding sequence is TGCAGTGCTAGAGGGGGGGGCAGGGGCTACGAGCAGTACTTC. It yields the protein CSARGGGRGYEQYF.

This clonotype was found many times. The rearrangement joins TRBV28 to TRBJ2-2, with D perhaps matching TRBD2 (6 bases). Germline V gene data show CDR1 as MDHEN and CDR2 as SYDVKM. Trimming shortened V by 7 bases and J by 0 bases, and 12 bases separated the two germline ends. The CDR3 spans 15 residues. CDR3 sequence (DNA): TGTGCCAGCAACTCGGGACTGCCGAACACCGGGGAGCTGTTTTTT. Amino acids: CASNSGLPNTGELFF.